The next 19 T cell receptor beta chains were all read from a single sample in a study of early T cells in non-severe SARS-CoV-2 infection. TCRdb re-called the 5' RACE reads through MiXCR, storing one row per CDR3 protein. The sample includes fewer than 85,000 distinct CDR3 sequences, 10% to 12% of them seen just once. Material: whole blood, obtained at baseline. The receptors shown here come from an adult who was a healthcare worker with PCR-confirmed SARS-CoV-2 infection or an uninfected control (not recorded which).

Written as DNA, the CDR3 is TGTGCCAGCAGTCCCACGGGGGATTCACCCCTCCACTTT. The encoded protein is CASSPTGDSPLHF. The V gene is TRBV12-3 or TRBV12-4, the J gene TRBJ1-6; possibly TRBD1 for D (5 bases). V lost 5 bases and J 8 bases, leaving 10 bases between the germline ends. The CDR3 has 13 residues.

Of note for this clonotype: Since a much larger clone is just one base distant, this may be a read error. This CDR3 reads CASRRGVPNSPPHF. The CDR3 nucleotides read TGTGCCAGCAGGAGAGGGGTTCCTAATTCACCCCCCCACTTT. This chain links TRBV3-1 with TRBJ1-6; tentatively, D is TRBD1 (5 bases). CDR1 is LGHDT, CDR2 YNNKEL, per germline (reference sequence). CDR3 length: 14 residues. Full variable domain (remainder filled in from reference TRBV3-1 and TRBJ1-6): DTAVSQTPKYLVTQMGNDKSIKCEQNLGHDTMYWYKQDSKKFLKIMFSYNNKELIINETVPNRFSPKSPDKAHLNLHINSLELGDSAVYFCASRRGVPNSPPHFGNGTRLTVT.

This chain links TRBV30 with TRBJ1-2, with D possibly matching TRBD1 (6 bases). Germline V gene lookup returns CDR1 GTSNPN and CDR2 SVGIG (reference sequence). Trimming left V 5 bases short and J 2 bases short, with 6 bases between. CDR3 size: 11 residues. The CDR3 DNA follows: TGTGCCTGGGGACAGAACTATGGCTACACCTTC. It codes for CAWGQNYGYTF.

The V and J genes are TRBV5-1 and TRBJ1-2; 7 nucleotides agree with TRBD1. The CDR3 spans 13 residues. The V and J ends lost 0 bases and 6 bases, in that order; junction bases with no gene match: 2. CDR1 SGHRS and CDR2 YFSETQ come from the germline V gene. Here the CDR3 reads CASSLDRGDGYTF. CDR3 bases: TGCGCCAGCAGCTTGGACAGGGGTGATGGCTACACCTTC.

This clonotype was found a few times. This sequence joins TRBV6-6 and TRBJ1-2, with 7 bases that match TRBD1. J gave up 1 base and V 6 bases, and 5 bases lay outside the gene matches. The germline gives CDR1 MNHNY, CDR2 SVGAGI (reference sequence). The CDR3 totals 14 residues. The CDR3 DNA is TGTGCCAGCAGCCTGACAGGGTTTAACTATGGCTACACCTTC. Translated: CASSLTGFNYGYTF.

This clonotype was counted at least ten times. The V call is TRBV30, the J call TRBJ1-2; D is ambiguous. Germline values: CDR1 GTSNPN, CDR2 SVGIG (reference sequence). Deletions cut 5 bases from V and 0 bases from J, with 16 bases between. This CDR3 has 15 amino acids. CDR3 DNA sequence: TGTGCCTGGTCGGAGGAGGCAGTACCTAACTATGGCTACACCTTC. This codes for CAWSEEAVPNYGYTF. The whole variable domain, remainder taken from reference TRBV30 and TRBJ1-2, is SQTIHQWPATLVQPVGSPLSLECTVEGTSNPNLYWYRQAAGRGLQLLFYSVGIGQISSEVPQNLSASRPQDRQFILSSKKLLLSDSGFYLCAWSEEAVPNYGYTFGSGTRLTVV.

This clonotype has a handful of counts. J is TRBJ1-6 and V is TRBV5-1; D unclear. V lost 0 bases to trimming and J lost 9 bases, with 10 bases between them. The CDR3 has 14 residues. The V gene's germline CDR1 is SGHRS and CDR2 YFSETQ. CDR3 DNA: TGCGCCAGCAGCTTGGATTTGGCGGGTTCACCCCTCCACTTT. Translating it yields CASSLDLAGSPLHF.

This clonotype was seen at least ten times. The CDR3 nucleotides read TGTGCCAGCAGCTTAGGTGCTCTTGAAGCTTTCTTT. This gives the protein CASSLGALEAFF. This chain uses TRBV7-9 with TRBJ1-1, with D hard to call. The germline V and J ends were trimmed by 1 base and 7 bases, with 7 bases remaining between them. Looked up from germline, CDR1 is SEHNR and CDR2 is FQNEAQ (reference sequence). CDR3 length: 12 residues. The full variable domain, in which reference TRBV7-9 and TRBJ1-1 provide the parts outside the CDR3, is DTGVSQNPRHKITKRGQNVTFRCDPISEHNRLYWYRQTLGQGPEFLTYFQNEAQLEKSRLLSDRFSAERPKGSFSTLEIQRTEQGDSAMYLCASSLGALEAFFGQGTRLTVV.

The CDR3 DNA reads TGTGCCAGCAAGGAGTTGGGGACAGGGGGCCTGAGCTCCTACAATGAGCAGTTCTTC. It encodes CASKELGTGGLSSYNEQFF. The chain joins TRBV6-5 to TRBJ2-1; TRBD1 matches at 12 bases. The CDR3 extends over 19 amino acids. CDR1 and CDR2 from the germline V gene are MNHEY and SVGAGI. J lost 0 bases, V lost 7 bases, and 13 bases had no gene match.

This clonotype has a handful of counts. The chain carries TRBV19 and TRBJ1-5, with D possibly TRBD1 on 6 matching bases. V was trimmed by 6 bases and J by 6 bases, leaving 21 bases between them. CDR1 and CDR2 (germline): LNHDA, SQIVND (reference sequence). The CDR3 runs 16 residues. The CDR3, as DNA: TGTGCCAGTAGACCGAGGGGGGCAGGGTCGGGTCAGCCCCAGCATTTT. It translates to CASRPRGAGSGQPQHF.

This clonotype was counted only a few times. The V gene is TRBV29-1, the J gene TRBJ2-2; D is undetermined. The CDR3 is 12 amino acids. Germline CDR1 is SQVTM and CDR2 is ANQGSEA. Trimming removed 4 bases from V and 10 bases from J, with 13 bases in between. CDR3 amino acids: CSVAFSVEELFF. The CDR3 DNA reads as TGCAGCGTTGCCTTTTCGGTAGAGGAGCTGTTTTTT.

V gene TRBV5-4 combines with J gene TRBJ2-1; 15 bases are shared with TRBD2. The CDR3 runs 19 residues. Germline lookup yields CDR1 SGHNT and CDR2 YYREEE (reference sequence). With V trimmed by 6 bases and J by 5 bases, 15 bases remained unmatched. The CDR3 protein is CASIPRGLAGGTKHNEQFF. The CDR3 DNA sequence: TGTGCCAGCATCCCCCGCGGACTAGCGGGGGGGACTAAGCACAATGAGCAGTTCTTC. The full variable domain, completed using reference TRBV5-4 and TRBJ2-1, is ETGVTQSPTHLIKTRGQQVTLRCSSQSGHNTVSWYQQALGQGPQFIFQYYREEENGRGNFPPRFSGLQFPNYSSELNVNALELDDSALYLCASIPRGLAGGTKHNEQFFGPGTRLTVL.

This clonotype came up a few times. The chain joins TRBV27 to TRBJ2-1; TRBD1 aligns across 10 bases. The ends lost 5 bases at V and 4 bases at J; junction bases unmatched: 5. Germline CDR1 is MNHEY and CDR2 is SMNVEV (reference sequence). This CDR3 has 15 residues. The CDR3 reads CASSPTGGGYNEQFF. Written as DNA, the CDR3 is TGTGCCAGCAGTCCGACAGGGGGCGGGTACAATGAGCAGTTCTTC.

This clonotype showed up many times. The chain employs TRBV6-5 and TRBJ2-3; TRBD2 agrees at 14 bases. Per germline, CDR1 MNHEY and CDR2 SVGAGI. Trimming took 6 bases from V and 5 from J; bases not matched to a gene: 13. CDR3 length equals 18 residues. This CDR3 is CASSKRLAGGQVVDTQYF. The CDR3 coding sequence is TGTGCCAGCAGCAAGAGACTAGCGGGGGGGCAGGTGGTAGATACGCAGTATTTT.

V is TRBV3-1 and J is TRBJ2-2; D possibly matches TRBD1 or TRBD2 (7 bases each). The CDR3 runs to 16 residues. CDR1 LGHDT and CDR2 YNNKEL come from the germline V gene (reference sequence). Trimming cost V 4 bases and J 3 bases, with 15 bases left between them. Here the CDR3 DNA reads TGTGCCAGCAGCCGTTACAGGGGAGGGGACACCGGGGAGCTGTTTTTT. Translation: CASSRYRGGDTGELFF.

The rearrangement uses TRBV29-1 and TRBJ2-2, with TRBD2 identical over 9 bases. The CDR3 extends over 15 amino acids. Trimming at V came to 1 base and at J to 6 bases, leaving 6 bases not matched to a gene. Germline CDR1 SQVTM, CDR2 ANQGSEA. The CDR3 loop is CSVEVGGGAPGELFF. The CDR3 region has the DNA TGCAGCGTTGAAGTCGGCGGGGGGGCGCCCGGGGAGCTGTTTTTT.

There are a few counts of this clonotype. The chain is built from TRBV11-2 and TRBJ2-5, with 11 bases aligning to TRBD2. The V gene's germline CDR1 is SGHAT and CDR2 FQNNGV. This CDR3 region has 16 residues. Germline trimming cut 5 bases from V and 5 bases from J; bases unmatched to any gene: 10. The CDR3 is CASSNRLAGTWETQYF. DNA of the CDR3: TGTGCCAGCAGCAACCGACTAGCGGGGACGTGGGAGACCCAGTACTTC. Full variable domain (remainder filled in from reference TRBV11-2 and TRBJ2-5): EAGVAQSPRYKIIEKRQSVAFWCNPISGHATLYWYQQILGQGPKLLIQFQNNGVVDDSQLPKDRFSAERLKGVDSTLKIQPAKLEDSAVYLCASSNRLAGTWETQYFGPGTRLLVL.

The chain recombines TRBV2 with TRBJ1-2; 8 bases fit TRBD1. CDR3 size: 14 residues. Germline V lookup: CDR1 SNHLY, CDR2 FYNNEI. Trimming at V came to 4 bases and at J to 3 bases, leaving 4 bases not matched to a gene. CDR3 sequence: CASSVDRVDYGYTF. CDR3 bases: TGTGCCAGCAGTGTGGACAGGGTGGACTATGGCTACACCTTC.

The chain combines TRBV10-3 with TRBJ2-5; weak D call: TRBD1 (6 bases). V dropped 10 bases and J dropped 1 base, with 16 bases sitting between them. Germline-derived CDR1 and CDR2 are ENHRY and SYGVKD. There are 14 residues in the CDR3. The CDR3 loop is CATTGIRGQETQYF. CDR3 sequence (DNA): TGTGCCACCACCGGCATCAGGGGCCAAGAGACCCAGTACTTC.